These 25 T cell receptor beta chains originate from one sample sequenced in a study of T-cell memory formation after mild COVID-19. TCRdb redid the calling of the 5' RACE reads with MiXCR, one entry per CDR3 protein. There are hundreds of thousands of distinct CDR3 sequences in the sample; 20% occur only once, and under 15% lies in the top ten. Sequencing used PBMCs or a T cell subset sorted from them (not recorded which). These receptors were collected from an adult woman who had mild COVID-19 (a few samples of this study predate the infection). Cell type and time point are not known.

The chain joins TRBV30 to TRBJ1-1, with 7 bases matching TRBD1. The V and J ends lost 5 bases and 1 base, in that order; junction bases with no gene match: 1. Germline CDR1 and CDR2: GTSNPN and SVGIG (reference sequence). This CDR3 has 12 residues. CDR3 bases: TGTGCCTGGGACAGGGAGAACACTGAAGCTTTCTTT. Its translation is CAWDRENTEAFF.

This clonotype was counted only a few times. This chain connects TRBV12-3 or TRBV12-4 to TRBJ2-5; 8 nucleotides align to TRBD2. The V gene end was trimmed by 6 bases and the J gene end by 1 base; junction bases not matched to a gene: 7. CDR3 size: 15 residues. In nucleotides, the CDR3 is TGTGCCAGCAGCCGAGCCGGGAGGGCCCAAGAGACCCAGTACTTC. The encoded protein is CASSRAGRAQETQYF.

This rearrangement joins TRBV7-2 to TRBJ1-2; TRBD1 is a possible D gene (5 bases). V was cut by 2 bases and J by 4 bases, with 11 bases left in between. Germline values: CDR1 SGHTA, CDR2 FQGNSA. CDR3 length: 14 amino acids. The DNA for the CDR3 is TGTGCCAGCAGCTTACCTCGGACAACCTATGGCTACACCTTC. Translation: CASSLPRTTYGYTF.

This chain joins TRBV3-1 and TRBJ2-1; 14 bases line up with TRBD2. This CDR3 comprises 19 residues. Germline V gives CDR1 LGHDT, CDR2 YNNKEL (reference sequence). The J segment lost 9 bases and the V segment lost 3 bases, leaving 16 bases of the junction unmatched. The CDR3 DNA reads TGTGCCAGCAGCCAGCTCGGGACTAGCGGGAGATTGGGGCGGGGTGAGCAGTTCTTC. Its translation: CASSQLGTSGRLGRGEQFF.

The V call is TRBV12-3 or TRBV12-4, the J call TRBJ1-1, with D hard to call. V was trimmed by 1 base and J by 7 bases, leaving 10 bases between them. The CDR3 has 13 residues. The CDR3 DNA reads TGTGCCAGCAGTTTAGGTCAAGTGGGTGAAGCTTTCTTT. Translated: CASSLGQVGEAFF.

This clonotype was detected a few times. The chain uses TRBV15 and TRBJ2-2; 7 bases line up with TRBD2. The CDR3 consists of 17 residues. V lost 4 bases and J lost 1; bases outside the gene matches: 9. Germline V gene lookup returns CDR1 LNHNV and CDR2 YYDKDF (reference sequence). In nucleotides, the CDR3 is TGTGCCACCAGCACCCAACCGGGCGGGGGGAACACCGGGGAGCTGTTTTTT. It codes for CATSTQPGGGNTGELFF. Full variable domain (remainder filled in from reference TRBV15 and TRBJ2-2): DAMVIQNPRYQVTQFGKPVTLSCSQTLNHNVMYWYQQKSSQAPKLLFHYYDKDFNNEADTPDNFQSRRPNTSFCFLDIRSPGLGDTAMYLCATSTQPGGGNTGELFFGEGSRLTVL.

This chain connects TRBV10-3 to TRBJ1-5; D unclear. This CDR3 contains 15 residues. Germline assignment: CDR1 ENHRY and CDR2 SYGVKD. The V end was cut by 0 bases, the J end by 6 bases, with 12 bases between. The CDR3 DNA reads as TGTGCCATCAGTGAGTCGGACGGGGTCGGTCAGCCCCAGCATTTT. This sequence encodes CAISESDGVGQPQHF.

This clonotype occurred a few times. The chain is built from TRBV18 and TRBJ2-3; D is unclear. Germline assignment: CDR1 KGHSH and CDR2 LQKENI. The length of the CDR3 is 13 residues. V dropped 3 bases and J dropped 4 bases, with 8 bases sitting between them. CDR3 in amino acids: CASSPVGPDTQYF. The CDR3 region has the DNA TGTGCCAGCTCACCGGTTGGGCCAGATACGCAGTATTTT.

This clonotype was counted only a few times. This chain connects TRBV7-9 to TRBJ2-5; 11 nucleotides line up with TRBD1. CDR1 and CDR2 from the germline V gene are SEHNR and FQNEAQ (reference sequence). There are 17 residues in the CDR3. V lost 4 bases, J lost 4 bases, and 11 bases stayed unmatched. The CDR3 DNA is TGTGCCAGCAGCTCCCCGGCTTCTGGGACAGGGGGAGAGACCCAGTACTTC. Protein sequence: CASSSPASGTGGETQYF.

The chain has TRBV25-1 and TRBJ1-1; D remains unclear. The CDR3 has 14 amino acids. Trimming pared 6 bases from V and 0 bases from J, leaving 11 bases between. Germline assignment: CDR1 MGHDK and CDR2 SYGVNS. The CDR3 DNA follows: TGTGCCAGCAGGGGCCGGGCGCTGAACACTGAAGCTTTCTTT. Translated: CASRGRALNTEAFF.

The V and J genes are TRBV27 and TRBJ2-1, with a tentative D call TRBD2 (6 bases). The CDR3 has 14 residues. V lost 6 bases and J 12 bases, leaving 21 bases between the germline ends. The germline gives CDR1 MNHEY, CDR2 SMNVEV (reference sequence). DNA for the CDR3: TGTGCCAGCAGCATACAAGCCGGGAGCATCGGGCAGTTCTTC. Its protein is CASSIQAGSIGQFF.

The chain couples TRBV7-9 to TRBJ1-1; perhaps TRBD1 as D (5 bases). Trimming took 4 bases from V and 4 from J, leaving 16 bases between them. The CDR3 has 15 amino acids. From germline, CDR1 is SEHNR and CDR2 FQNEAQ (reference sequence). The CDR3 here is CASSWQGVPSTEAFF. The CDR3 coding sequence is TGTGCCAGCAGCTGGCAGGGAGTACCGAGCACTGAAGCTTTCTTT.

This clonotype was observed many times. The V gene is TRBV20-1, the J gene TRBJ2-3; D remains unclear. The V gene lost 6 bases and the J gene lost 6 bases, with 7 bases spanning the gap. The CDR3 covers 10 residues. The germline V gene encodes CDR1 DFQATT and CDR2 SNEGSKA (reference sequence). The CDR3 DNA is TGCAGTGCCGAGGCGGATACGCAGTATTTT. Protein product: CSAEADTQYF.

This clonotype was counted a few times. This chain links TRBV30 with TRBJ1-2; 8 nucleotides align to TRBD1. The CDR3 sequence is 11 residues long. Germline trimming cut 5 bases from V and 8 bases from J; bases unmatched to any gene: 4. Germline CDR1 is GTSNPN and CDR2 is SVGIG (reference sequence). CDR3 loop: CAWPGQGGYTF. In nucleotides, the CDR3 is TGTGCCTGGCCTGGACAGGGCGGCTACACCTTC.

V is TRBV2 and J is TRBJ1-5; 9 bases agree with TRBD1. The V and J ends lost 4 bases and 6 bases, in that order; junction bases with no gene match: 4. The CDR3 length is 14 residues. Germline V gene lookup returns CDR1 SNHLY and CDR2 FYNNEI. The CDR3 DNA reads TGTGCCAGCAGTGGGACAGGGGTACCTCAGCCCCAGCATTTT. Translation: CASSGTGVPQPQHF.

This clonotype was counted between two and nine times. The chain is built from TRBV7-2 and TRBJ2-1; 10 bases are a match to TRBD2. The CDR3 length is 17 residues. V lost 1 base to trimming and J lost 0 bases; unmatched junction nucleotides: 3. Germline-derived CDR1 and CDR2 are SGHTA and FQGNSA. CDR3 in DNA: TGTGCCAGCAGCTTAGGGGCTAGCGGGAGCTCCTACAATGAGCAGTTCTTC. This translates into CASSLGASGSSYNEQFF.

This clonotype was found a few times. The J gene is TRBJ2-1, the V gene TRBV29-1; D may be TRBD2 (6 bases). V was clipped by 7 bases and J by 8 bases, with 15 bases between them. The CDR3 consists of 12 residues. Per the germline V gene, CDR1 is SQVTM and CDR2 is ANQGSEA. The CDR3 loop reads CSAATTRYEQFF. Written as DNA, the CDR3 is TGCAGCGCTGCGACGACTAGATATGAGCAGTTCTTC.

This clonotype was seen more than once but under ten times. The chain employs TRBV6-5 and TRBJ1-4; 10 positions match TRBD1. CDR3 length equals 15 residues. Germline trimming cut 3 bases from V and 8 bases from J; bases unmatched to any gene: 6. Germline-derived CDR1 and CDR2 are MNHEY and SVGAGI. This CDR3 reads CASSYSGQGGEKLFF. The CDR3 region has the DNA TGTGCCAGCAGTTATTCCGGACAGGGGGGCGAAAAACTGTTTTTT.

The rearrangement joins TRBV19 to TRBJ1-4; tentatively, D is TRBD1 (6 bases). Trimming removed 7 bases from V and 12 bases from J, with 30 bases in between. The CDR3 covers 17 residues. Germline CDR1 reads LNHDA; CDR2 reads SQIVND (reference sequence). CDR3 DNA: TGTGCCAGTACCCGCAGGGGCCAGGCCTGGGCGGGAGATGAACTGTTTTTT. Translating it yields CASTRRGQAWAGDELFF.

In this sample, this clonotype turned up many times. This chain links TRBV6-1 with TRBJ2-7; no reliable D call. Germline CDR1 reads MNHNS; CDR2 reads SASEGT. The CDR3 is made up of 14 amino acids. V was shortened by 0 bases and J by 2 bases, with 8 bases between the two germline ends. The CDR3 protein is CASSEAGWTYEQYF. The CDR3, as DNA: TGTGCCAGCAGTGAAGCGGGGTGGACCTACGAGCAGTACTTC.

This clonotype came up many times. This chain links TRBV6-5 with TRBJ2-7, with D tentatively TRBD2 (6 bases). This CDR3 region has 15 residues. Germline values: CDR1 MNHEY, CDR2 SVGAGI. V dropped 4 bases and J dropped 4 bases, with 17 bases sitting between them. The chain's CDR3 is CASSFGQEGPYEQYF. In nucleotides, the CDR3 is TGTGCCAGCAGTTTCGGGCAGGAGGGTCCGTACGAGCAGTACTTC.

The CDR3 DNA reads TGCAGTGCTAGCGGGACCTACGAGCAGTACTTC. It yields the protein CSASGTYEQYF. This chain joins TRBV20-1 and TRBJ2-7, with a possible D match to TRBD2 (5 bases). Deletions cut 3 bases from V and 2 bases from J, with 5 bases between. Looked up from germline, CDR1 is DFQATT and CDR2 is SNEGSKA (reference sequence). This CDR3 contains 11 residues.

This clonotype was seen a few times. The rearrangement uses TRBV6-2 or TRBV6-3 and TRBJ2-5; D possibly corresponds to TRBD1 (8 bases). Germline V gene lookup returns CDR1 MNHEY and CDR2 SVGEGT. CDR3 length equals 17 residues. V was shortened by 5 bases and J by 0 bases, with 19 bases between the two germline ends. The CDR3 is CASSRNTGGVYQETQYF. The CDR3 DNA reads TGTGCCAGCAGTCGCAACACAGGGGGGGTGTACCAAGAGACCCAGTACTTC.

The chain combines TRBV5-1 with TRBJ1-1; TRBD1 matches 9 bases. V lost 8 bases to trimming and J lost 0 bases; unmatched junction nucleotides: 11. The CDR3 has 16 residues. Germline loops: CDR1 SGHRS, CDR2 YFSETQ. This CDR3 is CASTRGTGRMNTEAFF. CDR3 coding DNA: TGCGCCAGTACCCGGGGGACAGGGAGGATGAACACTGAAGCTTTCTTT.

This clonotype was counted only a few times. V and J are TRBV9 and TRBJ1-5; D is possibly TRBD1 (6 bases). The length of the CDR3 is 15 residues. Germline loops: CDR1 SGDLS, CDR2 YYNGEE. The germline V and J ends were trimmed by 4 bases and 6 bases, with 17 bases remaining between them. The CDR3 loop reads CASSLGGAAGQPQHF. CDR3 DNA: TGTGCCAGCAGCCTAGGGGGGGCGGCCGGTCAGCCCCAGCATTTT.